This TCR beta chain emerged from a study of T-cell memory formation after mild COVID-19. Study-level findings and limits: Nothing confirmed that second-wave clones peaking on day 37 were specific for SARS-CoV-2. The study detected some responding clones in pre-infection memory, suggesting cross-reactive memory joined.

Points on this clonotype: Antigen unknown.

TCRdb independently ran MiXCR on the 5' RACE reads; one entry per CDR3 protein. The sample consists of 300,000 to 400,000 distinct CDR3 sequences, under 15% of them appearing once. The V segment lost 1 base and the J segment 1 base; nucleotides outside the gene matches: 2. The CDR3 runs to 16 residues. Germline CDR1 reads SGHTA; CDR2 reads FQGNSA. The chain joins TRBV7-2 to TRBJ2-2, with 8 positions matching TRBD1. The source of this sequence is a young man who had mild COVID-19 (a few samples of this study predate the infection). Cell type and time point are not known. The specimen sequenced was PBMCs or a T cell subset sorted from them (not recorded which). This CDR3 is CASSLGTGMNTGELFF. The CDR3, as DNA: TGTGCCAGCAGCTTAGGGACAGGGATGAACACCGGGGAGCTGTTTTTT.